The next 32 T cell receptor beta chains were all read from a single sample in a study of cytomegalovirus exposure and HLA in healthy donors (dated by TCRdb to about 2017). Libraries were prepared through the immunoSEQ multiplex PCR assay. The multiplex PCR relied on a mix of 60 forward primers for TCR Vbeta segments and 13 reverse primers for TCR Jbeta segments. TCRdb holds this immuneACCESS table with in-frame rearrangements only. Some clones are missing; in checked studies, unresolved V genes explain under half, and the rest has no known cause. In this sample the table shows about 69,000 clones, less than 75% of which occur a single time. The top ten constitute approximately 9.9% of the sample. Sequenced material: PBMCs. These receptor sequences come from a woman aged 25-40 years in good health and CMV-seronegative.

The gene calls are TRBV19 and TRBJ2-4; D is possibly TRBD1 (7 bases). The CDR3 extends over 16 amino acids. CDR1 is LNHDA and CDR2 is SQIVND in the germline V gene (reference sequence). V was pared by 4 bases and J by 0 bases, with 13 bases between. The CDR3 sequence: CASSTYRGGAKNIQYF. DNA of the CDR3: TGTGCCAGTAGTACTTACAGGGGAGGAGCCAAAAACATTCAGTACTTC.

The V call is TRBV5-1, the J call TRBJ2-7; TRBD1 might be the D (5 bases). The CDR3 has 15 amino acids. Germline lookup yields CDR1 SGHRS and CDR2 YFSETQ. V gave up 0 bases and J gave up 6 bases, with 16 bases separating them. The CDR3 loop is CASSLAGQGVGEQYF. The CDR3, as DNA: TGCGCCAGCAGCTTGGCCGGCCAAGGGGTCGGCGAGCAGTACTTC.

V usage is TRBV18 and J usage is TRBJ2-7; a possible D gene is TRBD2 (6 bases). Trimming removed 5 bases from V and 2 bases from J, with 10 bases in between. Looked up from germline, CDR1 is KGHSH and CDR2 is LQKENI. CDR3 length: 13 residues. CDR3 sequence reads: CASSTGEPYEQYF. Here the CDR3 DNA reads TGTGCCAGCTCAACGGGGGAGCCCTACGAGCAGTACTTC.

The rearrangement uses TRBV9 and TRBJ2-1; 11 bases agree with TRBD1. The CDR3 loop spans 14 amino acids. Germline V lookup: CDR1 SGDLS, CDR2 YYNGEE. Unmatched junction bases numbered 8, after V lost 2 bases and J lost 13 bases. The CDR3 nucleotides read TGTGCCAGCAGCGTGGACAGGGGGCGAGGAAACCAGTTCTTC. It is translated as CASSVDRGRGNQFF.

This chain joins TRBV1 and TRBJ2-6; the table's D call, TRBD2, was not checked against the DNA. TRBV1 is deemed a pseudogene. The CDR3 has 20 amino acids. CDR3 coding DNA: TGCACCAGCAGCGTCAGGGACTACTCCTCTCCCTCTGGTGAGGCCAACGTCCTGACTTTC. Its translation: CTSSVRDYSSPSGEANVLTF.

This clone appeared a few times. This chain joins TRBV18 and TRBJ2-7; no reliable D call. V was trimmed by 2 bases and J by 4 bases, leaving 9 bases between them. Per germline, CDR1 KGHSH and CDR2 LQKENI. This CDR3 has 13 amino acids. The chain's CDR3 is CASSPRTEYEQYF. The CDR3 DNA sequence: TGTGCCAGCTCACCAAGAACAGAATACGAGCAGTACTTC.

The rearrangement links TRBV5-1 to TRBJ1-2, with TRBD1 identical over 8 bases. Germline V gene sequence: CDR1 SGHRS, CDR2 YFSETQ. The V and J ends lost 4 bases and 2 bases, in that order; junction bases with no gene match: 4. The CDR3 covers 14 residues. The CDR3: CASSQDRANYGYTF. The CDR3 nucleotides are TGCGCCAGCAGCCAGGACAGGGCGAACTATGGCTACACCTTC.

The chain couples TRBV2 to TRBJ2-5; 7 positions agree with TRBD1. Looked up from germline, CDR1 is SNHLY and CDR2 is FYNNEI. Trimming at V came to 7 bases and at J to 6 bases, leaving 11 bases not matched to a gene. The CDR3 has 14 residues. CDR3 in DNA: TGTGCCAGCAATTCCGGGACAGCTGTGAAGACCCAGTACTTC. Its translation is CASNSGTAVKTQYF.

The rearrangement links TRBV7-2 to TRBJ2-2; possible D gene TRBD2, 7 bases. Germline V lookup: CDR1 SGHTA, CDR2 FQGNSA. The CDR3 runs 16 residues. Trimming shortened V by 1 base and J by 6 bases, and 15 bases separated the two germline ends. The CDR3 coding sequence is TGTGCCAGCAGCTTAGGAGGAAGGGGGGGCCCCGGGGAGCTGTTTTTT. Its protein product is CASSLGGRGGPGELFF. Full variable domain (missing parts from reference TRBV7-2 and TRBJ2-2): GAGVSQSPSNKVTEKGKDVELRCDPISGHTALYWYRQSLGQGLEFLIYFQGNSAPDKSGLPSDRFSAERTGGSVSTLTIQRTQQEDSAVYLCASSLGGRGGPGELFFGEGSRLTVL.

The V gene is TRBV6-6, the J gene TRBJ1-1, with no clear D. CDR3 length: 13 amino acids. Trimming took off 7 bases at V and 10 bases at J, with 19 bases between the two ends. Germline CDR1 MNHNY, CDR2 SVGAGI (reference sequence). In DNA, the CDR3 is TGTGCCAGCACCTCGGGGTTTGGCGTAAGAGCTTTCTTT. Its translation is CASTSGFGVRAFF.

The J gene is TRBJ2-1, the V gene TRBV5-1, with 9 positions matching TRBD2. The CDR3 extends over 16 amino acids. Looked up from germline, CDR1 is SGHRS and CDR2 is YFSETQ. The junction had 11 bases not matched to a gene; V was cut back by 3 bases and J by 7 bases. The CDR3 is CASSSSGGLATNEQFF. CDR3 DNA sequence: TGCGCCAGCAGCTCCTCGGGGGGACTAGCAACAAATGAGCAGTTCTTC.

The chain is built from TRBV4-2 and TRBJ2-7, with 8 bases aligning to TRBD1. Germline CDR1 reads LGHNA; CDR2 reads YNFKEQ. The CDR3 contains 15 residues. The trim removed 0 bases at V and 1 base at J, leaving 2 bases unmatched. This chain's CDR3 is CASSQERTGSYEQYF. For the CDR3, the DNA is TGTGCCAGCAGCCAAGAGAGGACAGGGTCCTACGAGCAGTACTTC.

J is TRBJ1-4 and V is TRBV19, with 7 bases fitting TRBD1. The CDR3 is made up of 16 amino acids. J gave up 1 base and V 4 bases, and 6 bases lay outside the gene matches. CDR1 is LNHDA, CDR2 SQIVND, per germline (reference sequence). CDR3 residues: CASSSRQGETNEKLFF. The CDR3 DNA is TGTGCCAGTAGTAGCCGACAGGGCGAAACTAATGAAAAACTGTTTTTT. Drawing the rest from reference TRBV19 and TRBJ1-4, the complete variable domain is DGGITQSPKYLFRKEGQNVTLSCEQNLNHDAMYWYRQDPGQGLRLIYYSQIVNDFQKGDIAEGYSVSREKKESFPLTVTSAQKNPTAFYLCASSSRQGETNEKLFFGSGTQLSVL.

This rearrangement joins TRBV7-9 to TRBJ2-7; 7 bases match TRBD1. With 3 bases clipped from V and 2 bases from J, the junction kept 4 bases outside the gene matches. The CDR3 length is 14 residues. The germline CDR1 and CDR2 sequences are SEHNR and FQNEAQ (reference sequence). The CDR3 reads CASSFDRAPYEQYF. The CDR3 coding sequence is TGTGCCAGCAGCTTCGACAGGGCCCCCTACGAGCAGTACTTC.

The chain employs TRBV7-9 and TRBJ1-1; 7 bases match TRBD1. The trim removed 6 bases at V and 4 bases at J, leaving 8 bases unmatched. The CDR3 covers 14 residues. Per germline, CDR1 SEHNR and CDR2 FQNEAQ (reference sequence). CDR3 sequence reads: CASRTEDRSTEAFF. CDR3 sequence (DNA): TGTGCCAGCAGGACCGAGGACAGGTCCACTGAAGCTTTCTTT.

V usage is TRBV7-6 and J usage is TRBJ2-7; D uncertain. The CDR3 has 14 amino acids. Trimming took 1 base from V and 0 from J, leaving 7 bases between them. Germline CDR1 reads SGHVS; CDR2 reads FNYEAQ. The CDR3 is CASSLDRSSYEQYV. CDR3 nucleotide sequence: TGTGCCAGCAGCTTAGACCGGAGCTCCTACGAGCAGTACGTC.

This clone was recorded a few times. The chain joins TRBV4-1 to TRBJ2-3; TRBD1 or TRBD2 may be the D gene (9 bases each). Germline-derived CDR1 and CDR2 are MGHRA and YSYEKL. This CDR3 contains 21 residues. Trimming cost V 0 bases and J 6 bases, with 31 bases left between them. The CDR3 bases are TGCGCCAGCAGCCAAGAAGGACAGGGGTTCGGTAGCGGGGGATTGGTGGATACGCAGTATTTT. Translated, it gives CASSQEGQGFGSGGLVDTQYF.

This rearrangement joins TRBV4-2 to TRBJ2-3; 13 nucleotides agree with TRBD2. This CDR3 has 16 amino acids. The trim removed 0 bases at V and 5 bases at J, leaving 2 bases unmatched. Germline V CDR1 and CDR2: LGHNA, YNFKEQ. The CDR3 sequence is CASSQERLAGGDTQYF. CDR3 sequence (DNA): TGTGCCAGCAGCCAAGAACGACTAGCGGGGGGAGATACGCAGTATTTT.

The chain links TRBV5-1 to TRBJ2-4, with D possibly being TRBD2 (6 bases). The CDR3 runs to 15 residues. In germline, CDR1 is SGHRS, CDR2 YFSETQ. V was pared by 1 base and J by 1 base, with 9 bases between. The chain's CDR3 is CASSLIAGAKNIQYF. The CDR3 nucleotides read TGCGCCAGCAGCTTGATTGCGGGGGCCAAAAACATTCAGTACTTC.

Here the CDR3 reads CASNTPGGRHSGNTIYF. For the CDR3, the DNA is TGTGCCAGCAATACCCCAGGGGGACGGCACTCTGGAAACACCATATATTTT. The chain couples TRBV28 to TRBJ1-3; 7 bases agree with TRBD1. The CDR3 extends over 17 amino acids. Germline V CDR1 and CDR2: MDHEN, SYDVKM. V was clipped by 7 bases and J by 0 bases; unmatched bases: 12.

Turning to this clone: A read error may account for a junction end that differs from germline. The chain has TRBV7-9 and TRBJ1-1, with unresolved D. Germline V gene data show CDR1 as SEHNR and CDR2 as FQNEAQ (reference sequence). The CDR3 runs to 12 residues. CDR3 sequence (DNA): TGTTCCAGCAGCCTTCCCAACACTGAAGCTTTCTTT. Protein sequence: CSSSLPNTEAFF.

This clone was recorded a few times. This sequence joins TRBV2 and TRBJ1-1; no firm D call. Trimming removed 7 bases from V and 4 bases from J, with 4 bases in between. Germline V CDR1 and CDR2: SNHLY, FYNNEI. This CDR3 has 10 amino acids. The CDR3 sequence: CASTSTEAFF. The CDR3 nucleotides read TGTGCCAGCACTTCCACTGAAGCTTTCTTT. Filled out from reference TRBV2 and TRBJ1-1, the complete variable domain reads EPEVTQTPSHQVTQMGQEVILRCVPISNHLYFYWYRQILGQKVEFLVSFYNNEISEKSEIFDDQFSVERPDGSNFTLKIRSTKLEDSAMYFCASTSTEAFFGQGTRLTVV.

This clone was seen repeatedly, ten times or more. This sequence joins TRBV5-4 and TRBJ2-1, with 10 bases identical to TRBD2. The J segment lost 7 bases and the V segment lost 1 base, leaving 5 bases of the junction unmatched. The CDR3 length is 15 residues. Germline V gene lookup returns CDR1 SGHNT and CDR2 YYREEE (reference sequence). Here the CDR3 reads CASSLKLAGFNEQFF. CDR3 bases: TGTGCCAGCAGCTTGAAACTAGCGGGGTTTAATGAGCAGTTCTTC.

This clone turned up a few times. Written as DNA, the CDR3 is TGTGCCAGCAGCCAAGTGGGTCAGGGAGGAGATACGCAGTATTTT. It codes for CASSQVGQGGDTQYF. The chain recombines TRBV4-2 with TRBJ2-3, with a weak D call TRBD2 (6 bases). Germline-derived CDR1 and CDR2 are LGHNA and YNFKEQ. Deletions cut 1 base from V and 5 bases from J, with 13 bases between. This CDR3 is built from 15 residues.

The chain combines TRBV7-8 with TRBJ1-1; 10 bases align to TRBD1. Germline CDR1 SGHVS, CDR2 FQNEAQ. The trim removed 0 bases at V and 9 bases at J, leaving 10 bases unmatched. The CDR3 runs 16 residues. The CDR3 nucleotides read TGTGCCAGCAGCTTAGCAGTTGGGACAGGGGTAACCCAAGCTTTCTTT. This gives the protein CASSLAVGTGVTQAFF.

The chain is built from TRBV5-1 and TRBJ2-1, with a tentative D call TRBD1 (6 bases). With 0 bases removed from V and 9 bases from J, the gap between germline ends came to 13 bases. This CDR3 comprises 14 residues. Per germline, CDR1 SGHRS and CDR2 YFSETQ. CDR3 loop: CASSLGDTAGEQFF. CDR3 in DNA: TGCGCCAGCAGCTTGGGGGACACGGCCGGTGAGCAGTTCTTC.

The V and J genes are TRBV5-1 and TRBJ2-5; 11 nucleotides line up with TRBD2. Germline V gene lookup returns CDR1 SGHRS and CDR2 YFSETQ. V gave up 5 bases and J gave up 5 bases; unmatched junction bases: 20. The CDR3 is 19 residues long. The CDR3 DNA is TGCGCCAGCAGGCCGACTAGCGGGGAAGCAAAAGTCTCCGTGGAGACCCAGTACTTC. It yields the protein CASRPTSGEAKVSVETQYF.

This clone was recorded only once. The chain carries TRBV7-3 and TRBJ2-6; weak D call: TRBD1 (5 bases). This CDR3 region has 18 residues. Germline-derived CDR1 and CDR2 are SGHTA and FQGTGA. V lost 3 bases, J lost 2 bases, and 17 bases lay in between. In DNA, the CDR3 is TGTGCCAGCAGCTTCCGGGCAGGGCGGTCCACTGGGGCCAACGTCCTGACTTTC. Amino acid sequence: CASSFRAGRSTGANVLTF.

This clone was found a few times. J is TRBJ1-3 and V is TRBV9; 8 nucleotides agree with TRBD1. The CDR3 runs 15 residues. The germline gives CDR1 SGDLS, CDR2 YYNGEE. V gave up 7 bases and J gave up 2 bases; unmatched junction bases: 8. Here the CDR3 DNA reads TGTGCCAGCGGGGGGACAGGTCTAGCTGGAAACACCATATATTTT. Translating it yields CASGGTGLAGNTIYF.

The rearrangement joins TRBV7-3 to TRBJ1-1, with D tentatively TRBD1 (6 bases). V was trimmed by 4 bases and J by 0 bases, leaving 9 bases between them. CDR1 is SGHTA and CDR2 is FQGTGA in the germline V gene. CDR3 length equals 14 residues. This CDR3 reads CASSSGQLNTEAFF. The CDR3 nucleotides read TGTGCCAGCAGCTCAGGACAGCTGAACACTGAAGCTTTCTTT.

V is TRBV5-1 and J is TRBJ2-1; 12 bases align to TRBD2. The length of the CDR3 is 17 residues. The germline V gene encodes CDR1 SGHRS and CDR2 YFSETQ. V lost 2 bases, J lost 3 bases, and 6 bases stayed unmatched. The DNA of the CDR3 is TGCGCCAGCAGCTTATGGACTAGCGGGGCTTACTACAATGAGCAGTTCTTC. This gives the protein CASSLWTSGAYYNEQFF.

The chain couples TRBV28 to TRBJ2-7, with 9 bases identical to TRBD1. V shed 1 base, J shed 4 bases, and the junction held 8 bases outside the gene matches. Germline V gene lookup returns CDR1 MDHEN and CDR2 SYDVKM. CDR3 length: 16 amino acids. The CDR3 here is CASSLFTGTGSYEQYF. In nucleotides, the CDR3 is TGTGCCAGCAGTTTATTCACCGGGACAGGGTCGTACGAGCAGTACTTC.